This passage covers 27 T cell receptor beta chains from one sample sequenced in a study of CD8 T cells in ankylosing spondylitis (dated by TCRdb to the late 2010s). Library method: 5' RACE. Instrument used: Illumina HiSeq 2500. TCRdb took the public reads, trimmed them with fastp at Q25, ran MiXCR for clone calling and kept in-frame beta chains. All rows with the same CDR3 protein become a single entry with the most common DNA and genes. This sample gives about 64,000 distinct CDR3 sequences in total; 6.2% of them show up just once. The ten biggest clones cover around 5% of the sample. Sequenced sample: synovial fluid, either unsorted or a sorted T cell fraction (not recorded which). Every receptor here comes from a male donor with ankylosing spondylitis.

The table lists this clonotype with many counts. The gene calls are TRBV20-1 and TRBJ2-3; 10 bases fit TRBD2. The ends lost 6 bases at V and 3 bases at J; junction bases unmatched: 6. The germline CDR1 and CDR2 sequences are DFQATT and SNEGSKA (reference sequence). The CDR3 extends over 14 amino acids. CDR3 nucleotide sequence: TGCAGTGCCCCGACTAGCGGGTCGACAGATACGCAGTATTTT. Protein sequence: CSAPTSGSTDTQYF.

This clonotype has ten or more counts. The CDR3 coding sequence is TGCAGGCCGATGGGGGAGGGCTATGGCTACACCTTC. Its translation is CRPMGEGYGYTF. This chain links TRBV20-1 with TRBJ1-2; a possible D gene is TRBD1 (5 bases). Germline V lookup: CDR1 DFQATT, CDR2 SNEGSKA (reference sequence). This CDR3 is 12 amino acids long.

This clonotype was seen many times. CDR3 amino acids: CASRLHYGYTF. DNA of the CDR3: TGTGCCAGCAGGCTACACTATGGCTACACCTTC. The V call is TRBV12-3 or TRBV12-4, the J call TRBJ1-2; the D is unclear. Deletions cut 6 bases from V and 3 bases from J, with 5 bases between. The CDR3 has 11 residues.

This clonotype has just a few counts. The V call is TRBV19, the J call TRBJ2-1, with TRBD1 matching over 8 bases. The CDR3 has 15 residues. The V and J ends lost 7 bases and 5 bases, in that order; junction bases with no gene match: 10. CDR1 LNHDA and CDR2 SQIVND come from the germline V gene (reference sequence). The CDR3 DNA is TGTGCCAGTACCCGGACAGGGAGAGGGAACAATGAGCAGTTCTTC. Protein product: CASTRTGRGNNEQFF.

The chain recombines TRBV24-1 with TRBJ2-3; 9 positions match TRBD1. The J segment lost 5 bases and the V segment lost 4 bases, leaving 9 bases of the junction unmatched. Germline CDR1 is KGHDR and CDR2 is SFDVKD. This CDR3 comprises 16 residues. The CDR3 region is CATSDRDRDSGDTQYF. As DNA, the CDR3 is TGTGCCACCAGTGACCGGGACAGGGATAGCGGAGATACGCAGTATTTT.

V is TRBV20-1 and J is TRBJ1-5; 9 bases match TRBD1. CDR3 length equals 15 residues. Germline V gene lookup returns CDR1 DFQATT and CDR2 SNEGSKA (reference sequence). The J segment lost 4 bases and the V segment lost 3 bases, leaving 7 bases of the junction unmatched. CDR3 bases: TGCAGTGCTAGGGCCTCGGGACAGGGAAATCAGCCCCAGCATTTT. Translated: CSARASGQGNQPQHF.

This clonotype came up a few times. V and J are TRBV5-8 and TRBJ2-1; D not certain. Between the trimmed V and J ends, which lost 0 bases and 3 bases, there was a span of 13 bases. Germline V gives CDR1 SGHTS, CDR2 YDEGEE. This CDR3 is built from 16 residues. CDR3 bases: TGTGCCAGCAGCTTGGAGCTACCCATTCTCTACAATGAGCAGTTCTTC. It is translated as CASSLELPILYNEQFF.

This clonotype has at least ten counts. The rearrangement uses TRBV7-6 and TRBJ1-5; D is possibly TRBD1 (5 bases). Germline-derived CDR1 and CDR2 are SGHVS and FNYEAQ. This CDR3 spans 15 amino acids. V was cut by 5 bases and J by 1 base, with 12 bases left in between. Here the CDR3 reads CASSKDSLSNQPQHF. The CDR3 nucleotides read TGTGCCAGCAGCAAAGACAGTTTGAGCAATCAGCCCCAGCATTTT.

This clonotype was detected many times. The genes are TRBV5-6 and TRBJ2-5; D is uncertain. V was cut by 2 bases and J by 4 bases, with 9 bases left in between. This CDR3 has 13 residues. Germline CDR1 is SGHDT and CDR2 is YYEEEE. The DNA for the CDR3 is TGTGCCAGCAGCTTTGCAGATCGAGAGACCCAGTACTTC. Translating gives CASSFADRETQYF.

There are a few counts of this clonotype. The V call is TRBV5-6, the J call TRBJ1-1; 8 nucleotides line up with TRBD1. In germline, CDR1 is SGHDT, CDR2 YYEEEE. This CDR3 contains 17 residues. Trimming at V came to 4 bases and at J to 3 bases, leaving 14 bases not matched to a gene. CDR3 amino acids: CASSPTDRAGEDTEAFF. The CDR3 DNA reads as TGTGCCAGCAGCCCGACGGACAGGGCGGGAGAGGACACTGAAGCTTTCTTT. The entire variable domain, with the rest obtained from reference TRBV5-6 and TRBJ1-1, is as follows: DAGVTQSPTHLIKTRGQQVTLRCSPKSGHDTVSWYQQALGQGPQFIFQYYEEEERQRGNFPDRFSGHQFPNYSSELNVNALLLGDSALYLCASSPTDRAGEDTEAFFGQGTRLTVV.

This clonotype was recorded many times. V and J are TRBV3-1 and TRBJ2-1; D call uncertain. Trimming shortened V by 1 base and J by 5 bases, and 6 bases separated the two germline ends. This CDR3 comprises 13 residues. Germline CDR1 LGHDT, CDR2 YNNKEL (reference sequence). This CDR3 is CASSQGRNNEQFF. In DNA form, the CDR3 reads TGTGCCAGCAGCCAAGGAAGAAACAATGAGCAGTTCTTC.

There are many counts of this clonotype. The rearrangement joins TRBV7-3 to TRBJ1-1; 11 bases are a match to TRBD1. CDR1 and CDR2 (germline): SGHTA, FQGTGA. J was trimmed by 9 bases and V by 2 bases; bases with no gene match: 2. The CDR3 contains 13 residues. The CDR3 nucleotides are TGTGCCAGCAGCTTAGGGACAGGGGGAAAAGCTTTCTTT. Translation gives CASSLGTGGKAFF.

The genes are TRBV7-8 and TRBJ2-2; 11 positions agree with TRBD2. The germline CDR1 and CDR2 sequences are SGHVS and FQNEAQ. V lost 10 bases to trimming and J lost 5 bases; unmatched junction nucleotides: 9. The CDR3 length is 15 residues. DNA for the CDR3: TGTGCCACTATAGCGGGAGGGGTTAAAACCGGGGAGCTGTTTTTT. Residues: CATIAGGVKTGELFF. The whole variable domain, remainder taken from reference TRBV7-8 and TRBJ2-2, is GAGVSQSPRYKVAKRGQDVALRCDPISGHVSLFWYQQALGQGPEFLTYFQNEAQLDKSGLPSDRFFAERPEGSVSTLKIQRTQQEDSAVYLCATIAGGVKTGELFFGEGSRLTVL.

Regarding this clonotype: Without the conserved terminal phenylalanine or tryptophan, this CDR3 likely stems from a read error. The rearrangement joins TRBV12-3 or TRBV12-4 to TRBJ2-7, with TRBD2 matching over 9 bases. The V gene end was trimmed by 2 bases and the J gene end by 6 bases; junction bases not matched to a gene: 20. The CDR3 extends over 19 amino acids. CDR3 region: CASSLFSLLGREGHREQYL. In DNA, the CDR3 is TGTGCCAGCAGTTTATTCTCGCTTCTAGGGCGGGAGGGCCATCGCGAGCAGTACTTA.

Ten or more counts support this clonotype. Here the CDR3 reads CASSLGGAGTTYEQYF. CDR3 nucleotide sequence: TGTGCCAGCAGCCTCGGGGGAGCGGGAACGACCTACGAGCAGTACTTC. This rearrangement joins TRBV6-1 to TRBJ2-7; 7 bases agree with TRBD2. Losses at the gene ends were 6 bases for V and 2 bases for J; bases not matched to a gene: 13. The CDR3 spans 16 residues. Germline CDR1 MNHNS, CDR2 SASEGT.

This clonotype was counted many times. The chain employs TRBV20-1 and TRBJ1-1, with no clear D. The V end was cut by 2 bases, the J end by 8 bases, with 12 bases between. The CDR3 length is 12 residues. Per germline, CDR1 DFQATT and CDR2 SNEGSKA (reference sequence). CDR3 coding DNA: TGCAGTGCTAGACCTTTCATTGCGGAAGCTTTCTTT. Its protein product is CSARPFIAEAFF.

This clonotype came up many times. V is TRBV28 and J is TRBJ1-2; D perhaps matches TRBD1 (5 bases). This CDR3 comprises 12 residues. CDR1 is MDHEN and CDR2 is SYDVKM in the germline V gene. V lost 6 bases to trimming and J lost 2 bases, with 7 bases between them. The CDR3 DNA is TGTGCCAGCAGGTCAGGGAACTATGGCTACACCTTC. It translates to CASRSGNYGYTF.

This clonotype was recorded many times. V is TRBV28 and J is TRBJ2-1; D is undetermined. The length of the CDR3 is 14 residues. V dropped 5 bases and J dropped 4 bases, with 12 bases sitting between them. From germline, CDR1 is MDHEN and CDR2 SYDVKM. CDR3 coding DNA: TGTGCCAGCAGTCTTATGCCCATTTACAATGAGCAGTTCTTC. This encodes CASSLMPIYNEQFF.

This clonotype was seen many times. This chain connects TRBV12-3 or TRBV12-4 to TRBJ1-5; D unresolved. V was trimmed by 4 bases and J by 5 bases, leaving 6 bases between them. This CDR3 spans 12 amino acids. The CDR3 DNA reads as TGTGCCAGCAGTTACACCGATCAGCCCCAGCATTTT. Its protein product is CASSYTDQPQHF.

The gene calls are TRBV27 and TRBJ2-1; D is ambiguous. The V gene lost 7 bases and the J gene lost 3 bases, with 16 bases spanning the gap. CDR3 length: 15 residues. Germline V gives CDR1 MNHEY, CDR2 SMNVEV (reference sequence). CDR3 DNA: TGTGCCAGCAAAGTTGACTGGTCCTACTACAATGAGCAGTTCTTC. Translating it yields CASKVDWSYYNEQFF.

This clonotype was observed many times. The chain joins TRBV28 to TRBJ1-4, with TRBD1 matching over 10 bases. The CDR3 spans 18 residues. Germline-derived CDR1 and CDR2 are MDHEN and SYDVKM. V shed 5 bases, J shed 0 bases, and the junction held 9 bases outside the gene matches. CDR3 sequence: CASSPIGTGAATNEKLFF. As DNA, the CDR3 is TGTGCCAGCAGTCCTATTGGGACAGGGGCTGCAACTAATGAAAAACTGTTTTTT.

This clonotype was observed many times. This chain uses TRBV12-3 or TRBV12-4 with TRBJ2-3, with D uncertain. The CDR3 sequence is 14 residues long. V was shortened by 5 bases and J by 1 base, with 10 bases between the two germline ends. CDR3 amino acids: CASSRVRGTDTQYF. In DNA form, the CDR3 reads TGTGCCAGCAGTCGGGTCCGGGGCACAGATACGCAGTATTTT.

This clonotype appeared many times. The chain carries TRBV25-1 and TRBJ2-3; 10 positions agree with TRBD2. The V segment lost 4 bases and the J segment 5 bases; nucleotides outside the gene matches: 9. CDR3 length: 16 amino acids. From germline, CDR1 is MGHDK and CDR2 SYGVNS. CDR3 loop: CASSASSGRYEDTQYF. CDR3 nucleotides: TGTGCCAGCAGTGCATCTAGCGGGAGATATGAAGATACGCAGTATTTT.

The rearrangement links TRBV10-2 to TRBJ2-7; D remains ambiguous. V was trimmed by 2 bases and J by 6 bases, leaving 11 bases between them. Germline V lookup: CDR1 WSHSY, CDR2 SAAADI. The CDR3 loop spans 13 amino acids. This chain's CDR3 is CASSEGWATEQYF. The DNA for the CDR3 is TGCGCCAGCAGTGAGGGGTGGGCTACCGAGCAGTACTTC.

This clonotype was seen ten or more times. The chain uses TRBV12-3 or TRBV12-4 and TRBJ1-1; D is perhaps TRBD1 (6 bases). The CDR3 is 13 residues long. Trimming took 5 bases from V and 0 from J, leaving 7 bases between them. The CDR3 loop reads CASSRQVNTEAFF. The CDR3, as DNA: TGTGCCAGCAGTCGACAGGTGAACACTGAAGCTTTCTTT.

There are many counts of this clonotype. This rearrangement joins TRBV28 to TRBJ1-2; TRBD1 is a possible D gene (6 bases). CDR1 MDHEN and CDR2 SYDVKM come from the germline V gene. V was clipped by 3 bases and J by 10 bases, with 12 bases between them. The CDR3 runs to 12 residues. The CDR3 reads CASSFDRWAYTF. In nucleotides, the CDR3 is TGTGCCAGCAGTTTCGACAGGTGGGCCTACACCTTC.

The DNA for the CDR3 is TGTGCCAGCAGCCCCAGGATTCTAATTGAGAAACTGTTTTTT. Encoded protein: CASSPRILIEKLFF. V gene TRBV5-6 combines with J gene TRBJ1-4; D is ambiguous. CDR3 length: 14 residues. CDR1 and CDR2 (germline): SGHDT, YYEEEE. The V and J ends lost 4 bases and 11 bases respectively, with 18 bases between them.